This is a list of T cell receptor beta chains from one sample in a study of T-cell memory formation after mild COVID-19. MiXCR was run by TCRdb on the 5' RACE reads, yielding one entry per CDR3 protein. The table lists 300,000 to 400,000 distinct CDR3 sequences, about an eighth of them singletons. The specimen sequenced was PBMCs or a T cell subset sorted from them (not recorded which). Receptors originate from a young man who had mild COVID-19 (a few samples of this study predate the infection). Cell type and time point are not known. Each CDR3 is given with its conserved first and last residue. The D gene is left open where the match is weak. Size values are once, few and many counts, or a class for expanded clones, and some rows have none.

V gene: TRBV10-3; CDR3 length: 17; clone size: few; D gene: TRBD1; J gene: TRBJ2-2; CDR3 DNA: TGTGCCATCAGTGAACGTTACAGGGGGGAGAACACCGGGGAGCTGTTTTTT; CDR3 protein: CAISERYRGENTGELFF
V gene: TRBV7-6; CDR3 length: 16; clone size: .; D gene: TRBD1; J gene: TRBJ2-2; CDR3 DNA: TGTGCCAGCAGCTTCACTCGACAGGGGGGGACCGGGGAGCTGTTTTTT; CDR3 protein: CASSFTRQGGTGELFF
V gene: TRBV6-1; CDR3 length: 14; clone size: .; D gene: .; J gene: TRBJ2-2; CDR3 DNA: TGTGCCAGCACGTACGGTTGGGACACCGGGGAGCTGTTTTTT; CDR3 protein: CASTYGWDTGELFF
V gene: TRBV9; CDR3 length: 16; clone size: many; D gene: TRBD2; J gene: TRBJ2-3; CDR3 DNA: TGTGCCAGCAGCGTAGCCCCAGCGGGGCCCACAGATACGCAGTATTTT; CDR3 protein: CASSVAPAGPTDTQYF
V gene: TRBV4-1; CDR3 length: 15; clone size: few; D gene: TRBD1; J gene: TRBJ1-5; CDR3 DNA: TGCGCCAGCAGCCGGGACAGGGTGGCCAATCAGCCCCAGCATTTT; CDR3 protein: CASSRDRVANQPQHF
V gene: TRBV7-2; CDR3 length: 14; clone size: .; D gene: .; J gene: TRBJ1-1; CDR3 DNA: TGTGCCAGCAGCTTTGGGGGGGCGAACACTGAAGCTTTCTTT; CDR3 protein: CASSFGGANTEAFF
V gene: TRBV6-2/TRBV6-3; CDR3 length: 11; clone size: .; D gene: .; J gene: TRBJ2-1; CDR3 DNA: TGTGCCAGCAGTTCGGCAGTGGAGCAGTTCTTC; CDR3 protein: CASSSAVEQFF
V gene: TRBV7-9; CDR3 length: 11; clone size: few; D gene: .; J gene: TRBJ1-1; CDR3 DNA: TGTGCCAGCAGTAGGGGACCTGAAGCTTTCTTT; CDR3 protein: CASSRGPEAFF
V gene: TRBV28; CDR3 length: 16; clone size: .; D gene: TRBD1; J gene: TRBJ1-6; CDR3 DNA: TGTGCCAGCACTAACGCCGGGACAGGGGAATATTCACCCCTCCACTTT; CDR3 protein: CASTNAGTGEYSPLHF
V gene: TRBV5-1; CDR3 length: 15; clone size: few; D gene: .; J gene: TRBJ2-3; CDR3 DNA: TGCGCCAGCAGCTCCCTGAACGAAGACGGAGATACGCAGTATTTT; CDR3 protein: CASSSLNEDGDTQYF
V gene: TRBV4-2; CDR3 length: 17; clone size: many; D gene: .; J gene: TRBJ1-1; CDR3 DNA: TGTGCCAGCAGCCACCAACCTGTGGGAATTATGAACACTGAAGCTTTCTTT; CDR3 protein: CASSHQPVGIMNTEAFF
V gene: TRBV9; CDR3 length: 14; clone size: .; D gene: TRBD1; J gene: TRBJ1-6; CDR3 DNA: TGTGCCAGCAGCGAAAGACAGGGCAATTCACCCCTCCACTTT; CDR3 protein: CASSERQGNSPLHF
V gene: TRBV19; CDR3 length: 13; clone size: few; D gene: .; J gene: TRBJ1-1; CDR3 DNA: TGTGCCAGTAGTAGGCGGGAAAACACTGAAGCTTTCTTT; CDR3 protein: CASSRRENTEAFF
V gene: TRBV9; CDR3 length: 15; clone size: .; D gene: TRBD1; J gene: TRBJ1-6; CDR3 DNA: TGTGCCAGCAGTGTGTGGGGGACAGATAATTCACCCCTCCACTTT; CDR3 protein: CASSVWGTDNSPLHF
V gene: TRBV24-1; CDR3 length: 16; clone size: few; D gene: .; J gene: TRBJ2-2; CDR3 DNA: TGTGCCACCAGTGATTGGGGACGGCCGCTGGCCGGGGAGCTGTTTTTT; CDR3 protein: CATSDWGRPLAGELFF